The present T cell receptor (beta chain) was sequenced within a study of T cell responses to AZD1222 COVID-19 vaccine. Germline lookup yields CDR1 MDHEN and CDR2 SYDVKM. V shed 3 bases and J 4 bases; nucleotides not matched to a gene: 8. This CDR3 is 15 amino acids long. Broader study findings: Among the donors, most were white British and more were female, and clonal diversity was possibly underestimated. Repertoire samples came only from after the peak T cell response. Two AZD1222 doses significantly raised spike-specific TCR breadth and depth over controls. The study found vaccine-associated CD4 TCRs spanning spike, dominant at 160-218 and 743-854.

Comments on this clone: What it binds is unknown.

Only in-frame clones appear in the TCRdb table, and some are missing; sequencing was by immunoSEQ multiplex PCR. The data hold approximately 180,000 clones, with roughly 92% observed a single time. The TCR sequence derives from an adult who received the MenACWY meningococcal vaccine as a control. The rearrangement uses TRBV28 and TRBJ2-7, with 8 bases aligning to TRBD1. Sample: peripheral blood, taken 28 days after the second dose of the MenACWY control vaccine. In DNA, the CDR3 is TGTGCCAGCAGTTTTGGTCGACAGGGGCCGTACGAGCAGTACTTC. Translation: CASSFGRQGPYEQYF.